This TCR beta chain was observed in a study of blood T cell repertoires in COVID-19. Across the study: The samples span acute and convalescent COVID-19 from the United States, Italy and Spain. Nucleic acid was either cDNA or gDNA, and it came from T cells, B-cell-depleted T cells, or PBMCs.

Per the study methods: Amplified reference gene primers provided the basis for estimating nucleated cell counts. Profiling relied on immunoSEQ multiplex PCR, and the TCRdb table lists in-frame clones only, not all of them. Clone size and the V and J calls come from that table; the DNA yielded D and trimming. The table lists fewer than 75,000 clones, nearly 90% of them singletons. V lost 0 bases and J 2 bases, leaving 7 bases between the germline ends. The CDR3 covers 14 residues. CDR1 is MGHRA, CDR2 YSYEKL, per germline. This TCR came from a man aged 65 to 85 with acute or convalescent COVID-19. This chain connects TRBV4-1 to TRBJ2-5; D is unclear. The sequenced sample was peripheral blood. The CDR3 region is CASSQEDKQETQYF. In DNA form, the CDR3 reads TGCGCCAGCAGCCAAGAAGACAAACAAGAGACCCAGTACTTC.